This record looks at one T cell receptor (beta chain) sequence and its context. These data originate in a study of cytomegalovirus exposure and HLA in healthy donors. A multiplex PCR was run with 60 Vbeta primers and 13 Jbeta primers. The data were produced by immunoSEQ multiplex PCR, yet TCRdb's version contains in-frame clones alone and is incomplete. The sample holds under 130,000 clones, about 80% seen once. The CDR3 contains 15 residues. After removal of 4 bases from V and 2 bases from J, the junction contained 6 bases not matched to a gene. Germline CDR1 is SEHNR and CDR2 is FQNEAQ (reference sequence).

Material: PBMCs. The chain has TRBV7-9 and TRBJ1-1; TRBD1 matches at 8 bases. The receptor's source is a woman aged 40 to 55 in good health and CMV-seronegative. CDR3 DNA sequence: TGTGCCAGCAGCTCCGGGACAGGAGTTAACACTGAAGCTTTCTTT. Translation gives CASSSGTGVNTEAFF.